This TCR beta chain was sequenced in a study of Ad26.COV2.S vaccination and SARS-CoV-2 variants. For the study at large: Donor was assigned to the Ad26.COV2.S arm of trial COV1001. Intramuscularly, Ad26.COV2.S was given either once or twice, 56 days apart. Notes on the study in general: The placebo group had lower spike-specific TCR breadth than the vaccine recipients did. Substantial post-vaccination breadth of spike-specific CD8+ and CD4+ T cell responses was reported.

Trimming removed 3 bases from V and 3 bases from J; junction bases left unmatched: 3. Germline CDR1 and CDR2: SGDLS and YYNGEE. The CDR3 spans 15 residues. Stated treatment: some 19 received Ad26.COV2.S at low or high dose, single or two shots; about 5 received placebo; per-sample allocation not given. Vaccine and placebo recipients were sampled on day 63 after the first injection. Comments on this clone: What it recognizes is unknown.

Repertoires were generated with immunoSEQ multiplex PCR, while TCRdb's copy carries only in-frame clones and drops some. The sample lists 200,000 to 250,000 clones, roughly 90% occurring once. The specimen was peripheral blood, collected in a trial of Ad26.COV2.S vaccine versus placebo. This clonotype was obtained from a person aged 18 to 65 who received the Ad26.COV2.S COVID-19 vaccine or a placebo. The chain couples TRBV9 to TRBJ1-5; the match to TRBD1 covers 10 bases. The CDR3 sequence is CASSGGQGINQPQHF. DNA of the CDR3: TGTGCCAGCAGCGGGGGACAGGGGATCAATCAGCCCCAGCATTTT. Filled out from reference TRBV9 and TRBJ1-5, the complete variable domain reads DSGVTQTPKHLITATGQRVTLRCSPRSGDLSVYWYQQSLDQGLQFLIQYYNGEERAKGNILERFSAQQFPDLHSELNLSSLELGDSALYFCASSGGQGINQPQHFGDGTRLSIL.